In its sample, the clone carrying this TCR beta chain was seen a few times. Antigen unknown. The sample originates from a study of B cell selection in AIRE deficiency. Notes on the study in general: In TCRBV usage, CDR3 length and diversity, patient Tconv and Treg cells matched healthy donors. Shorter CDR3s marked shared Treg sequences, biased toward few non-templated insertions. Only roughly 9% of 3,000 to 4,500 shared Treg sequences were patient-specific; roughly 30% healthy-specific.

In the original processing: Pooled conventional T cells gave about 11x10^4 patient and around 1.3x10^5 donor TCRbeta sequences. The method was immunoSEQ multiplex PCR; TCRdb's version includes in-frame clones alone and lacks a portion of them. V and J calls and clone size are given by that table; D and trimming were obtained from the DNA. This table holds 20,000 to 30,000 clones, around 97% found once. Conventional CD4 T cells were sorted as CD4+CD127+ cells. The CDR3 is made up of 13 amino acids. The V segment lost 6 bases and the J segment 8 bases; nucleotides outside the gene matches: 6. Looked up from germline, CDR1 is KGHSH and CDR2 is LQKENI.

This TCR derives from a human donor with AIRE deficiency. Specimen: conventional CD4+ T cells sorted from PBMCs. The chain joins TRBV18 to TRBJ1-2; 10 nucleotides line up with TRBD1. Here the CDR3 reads CASSRDRGGGYTF. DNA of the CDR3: TGTGCCAGCTCCCGGGACAGGGGTGGCGGCTACACCTTC.